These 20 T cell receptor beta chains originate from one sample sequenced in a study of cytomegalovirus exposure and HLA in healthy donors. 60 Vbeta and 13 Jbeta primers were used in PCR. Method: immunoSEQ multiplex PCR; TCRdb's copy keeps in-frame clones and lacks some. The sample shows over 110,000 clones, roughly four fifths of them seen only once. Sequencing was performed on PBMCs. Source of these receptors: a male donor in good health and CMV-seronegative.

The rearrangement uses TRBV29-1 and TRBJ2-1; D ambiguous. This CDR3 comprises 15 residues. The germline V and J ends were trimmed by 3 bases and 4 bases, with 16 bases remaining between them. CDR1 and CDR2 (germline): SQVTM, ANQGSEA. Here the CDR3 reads CSVDGVRKVYNEQFF. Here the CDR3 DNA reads TGCAGCGTTGATGGAGTTAGGAAGGTTTACAATGAGCAGTTCTTC.

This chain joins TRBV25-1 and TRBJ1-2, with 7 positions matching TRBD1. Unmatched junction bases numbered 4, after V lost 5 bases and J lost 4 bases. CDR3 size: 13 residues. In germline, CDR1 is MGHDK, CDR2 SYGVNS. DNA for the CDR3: TGTGCCAGCAGTCGACAGGGCCTCTATGGCTACACCTTC. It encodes CASSRQGLYGYTF.

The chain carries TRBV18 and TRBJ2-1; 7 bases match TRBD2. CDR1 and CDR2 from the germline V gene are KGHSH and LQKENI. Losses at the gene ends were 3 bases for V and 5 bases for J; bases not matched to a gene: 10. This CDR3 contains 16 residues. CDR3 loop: CASSPIWDYLNNEQFF. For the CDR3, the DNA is TGTGCCAGCTCACCGATTTGGGACTACCTCAACAATGAGCAGTTCTTC.

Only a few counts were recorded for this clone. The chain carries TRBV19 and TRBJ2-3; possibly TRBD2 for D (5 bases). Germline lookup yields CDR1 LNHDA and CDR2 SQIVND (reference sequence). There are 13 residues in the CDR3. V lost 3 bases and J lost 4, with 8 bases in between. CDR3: CASSMLAPDTQYF. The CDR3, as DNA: TGTGCCAGTAGTATGCTAGCTCCAGATACGCAGTATTTT.

The CDR3 DNA follows: TGTGCCAGCAGCTTAATCTTGGAGGCCGGGGAGCTGTTTTTT. This codes for CASSLILEAGELFF. The rearrangement links TRBV7-9 to TRBJ2-2; D is possibly TRBD2 (5 bases). With 2 bases removed from V and 6 bases from J, the gap between germline ends came to 10 bases. This CDR3 is built from 14 residues. Germline V lookup: CDR1 SEHNR, CDR2 FQNEAQ (reference sequence).

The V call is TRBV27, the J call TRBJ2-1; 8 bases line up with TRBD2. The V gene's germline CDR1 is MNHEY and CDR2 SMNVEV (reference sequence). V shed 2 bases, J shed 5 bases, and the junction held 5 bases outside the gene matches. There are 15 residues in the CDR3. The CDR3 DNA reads TGTGCCAGCAGTTTAATGGCTAGCGGGCACAATGAGCAGTTCTTC. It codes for CASSLMASGHNEQFF.

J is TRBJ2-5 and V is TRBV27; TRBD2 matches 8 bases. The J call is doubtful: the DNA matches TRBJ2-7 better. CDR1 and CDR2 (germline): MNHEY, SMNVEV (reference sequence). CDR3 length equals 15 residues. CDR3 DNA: TGTGCCAGCAGTTGGGCTAGCGGGTATACCTACGAGCAGTACTTC. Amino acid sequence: CASSWASGYTYEQYF.

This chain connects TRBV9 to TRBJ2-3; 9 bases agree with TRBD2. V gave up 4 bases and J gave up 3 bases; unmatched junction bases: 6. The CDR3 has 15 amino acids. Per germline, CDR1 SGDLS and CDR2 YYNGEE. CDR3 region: CASSSQTSGTDTQYF. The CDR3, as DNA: TGTGCCAGCAGCTCCCAGACTAGCGGTACAGATACGCAGTATTTT.

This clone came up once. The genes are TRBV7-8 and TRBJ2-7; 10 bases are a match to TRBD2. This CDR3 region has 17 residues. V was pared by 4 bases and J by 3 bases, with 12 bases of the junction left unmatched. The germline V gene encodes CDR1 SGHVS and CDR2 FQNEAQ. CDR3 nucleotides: TGTGCCAGCAGCTCTTATGACCGGACTAGCGGCCTCTACGAGCAGTACTTC. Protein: CASSSYDRTSGLYEQYF.

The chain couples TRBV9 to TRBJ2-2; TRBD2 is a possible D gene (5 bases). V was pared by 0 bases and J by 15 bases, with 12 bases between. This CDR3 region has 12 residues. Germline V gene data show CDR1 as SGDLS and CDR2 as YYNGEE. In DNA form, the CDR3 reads TGTGCCAGCAGCGTAGGGAGCGGTAGGATGTTTTTT. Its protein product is CASSVGSGRMFF.

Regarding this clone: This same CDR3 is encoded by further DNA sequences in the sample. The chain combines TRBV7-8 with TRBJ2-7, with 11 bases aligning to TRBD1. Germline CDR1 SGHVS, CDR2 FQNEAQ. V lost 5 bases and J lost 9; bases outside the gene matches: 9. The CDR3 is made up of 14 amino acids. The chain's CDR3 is CASSPGTGGTGQYF. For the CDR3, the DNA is TGTGCCAGCAGCCCCGGGACAGGGGGGACCGGGCAGTACTTC.

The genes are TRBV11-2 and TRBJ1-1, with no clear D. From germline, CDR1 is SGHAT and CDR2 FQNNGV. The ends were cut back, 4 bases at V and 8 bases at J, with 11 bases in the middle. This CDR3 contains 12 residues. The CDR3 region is CASSSPSGEAFF. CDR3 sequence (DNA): TGTGCCAGCAGCTCACCCTCGGGGGAAGCTTTCTTT.

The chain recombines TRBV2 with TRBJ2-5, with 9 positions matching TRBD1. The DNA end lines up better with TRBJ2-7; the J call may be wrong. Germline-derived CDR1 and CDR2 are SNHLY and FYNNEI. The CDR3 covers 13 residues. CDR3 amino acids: CASRGTGSYEQYF. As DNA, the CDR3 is TGTGCCAGCAGGGGGACAGGGAGCTACGAGCAGTACTTC.

The CDR3 coding sequence is TGTGCCAGCAGTTTATCGAAGGCAGGGTCCTTTCGCCAGCCCCAGCATTTT. Its translation is CASSLSKAGSFRQPQHF. The rearrangement joins TRBV27 to TRBJ1-5; D may be TRBD1 (5 bases). Germline CDR1 and CDR2: MNHEY and SMNVEV (reference sequence). The CDR3 loop spans 17 amino acids. Trimming cost V 0 bases and J 7 bases, with 19 bases left between them.

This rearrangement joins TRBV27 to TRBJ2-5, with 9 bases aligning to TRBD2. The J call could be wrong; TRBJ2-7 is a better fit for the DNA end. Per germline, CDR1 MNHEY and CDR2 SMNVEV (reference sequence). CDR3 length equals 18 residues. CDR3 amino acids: CASSFRAGGLLKRYEQYF. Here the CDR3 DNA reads TGTGCCAGCAGTTTCCGGGCGGGAGGGCTCTTGAAGAGGTACGAGCAGTACTTC.

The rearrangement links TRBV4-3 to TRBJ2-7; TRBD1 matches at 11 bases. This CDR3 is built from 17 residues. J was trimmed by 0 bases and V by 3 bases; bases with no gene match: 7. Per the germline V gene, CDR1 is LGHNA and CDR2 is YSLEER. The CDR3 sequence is CASSQYSGTGGSYEQYF. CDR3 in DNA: TGCGCCAGCAGCCAGTACTCGGGGACAGGGGGCTCCTACGAGCAGTACTTC.

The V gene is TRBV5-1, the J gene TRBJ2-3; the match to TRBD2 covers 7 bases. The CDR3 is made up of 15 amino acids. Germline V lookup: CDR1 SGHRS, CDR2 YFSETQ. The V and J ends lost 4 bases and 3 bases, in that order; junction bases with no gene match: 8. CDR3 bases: TGCGCCAGCAGCGAATTAGCGGGTTCTACAGATACGCAGTATTTT. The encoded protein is CASSELAGSTDTQYF.

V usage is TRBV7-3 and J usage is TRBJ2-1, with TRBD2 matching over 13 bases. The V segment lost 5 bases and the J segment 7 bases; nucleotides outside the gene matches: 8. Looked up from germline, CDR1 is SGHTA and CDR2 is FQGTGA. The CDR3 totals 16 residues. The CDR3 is CASSPRTSGSGNEQFF. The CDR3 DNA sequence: TGTGCCAGCAGCCCCCGGACTAGCGGGAGTGGTAATGAGCAGTTCTTC.

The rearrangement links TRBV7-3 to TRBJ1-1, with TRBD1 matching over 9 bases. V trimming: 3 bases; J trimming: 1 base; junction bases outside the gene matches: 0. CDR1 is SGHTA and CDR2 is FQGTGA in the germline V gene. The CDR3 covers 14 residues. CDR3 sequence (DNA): TGTGCCAGCAGCTTGGGACAGGGGAACACTGAAGCTTTCTTT. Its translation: CASSLGQGNTEAFF. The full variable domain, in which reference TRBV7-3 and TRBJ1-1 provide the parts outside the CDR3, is GAGVSQTPSNKVTEKGKYVELRCDPISGHTALYWYRQSLGQGPEFLIYFQGTGAADDSGLPNDRFFAVRPEGSVSTLKIQRTERGDSAVYLCASSLGQGNTEAFFGQGTRLTVV.

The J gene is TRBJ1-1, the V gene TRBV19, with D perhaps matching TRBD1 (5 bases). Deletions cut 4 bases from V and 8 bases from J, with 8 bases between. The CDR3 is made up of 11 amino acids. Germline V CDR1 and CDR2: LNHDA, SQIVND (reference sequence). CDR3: CASSTWTEAFF. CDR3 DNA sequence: TGTGCCAGTAGTACCTGGACAGAAGCTTTCTTT.